This TCR beta chain emerged from a study of cytomegalovirus exposure and HLA in healthy donors. Findings and limits, study-wide: Researchers counted around 160 TCR beta chains as cytomegalovirus-associated.

There are 15 residues in the CDR3. The germline V and J ends were trimmed by 4 bases and 2 bases, with 13 bases remaining between them. Germline V lookup: CDR1 SGHTA, CDR2 FQGTGA. The table came from immunoSEQ multiplex PCR; TCRdb's copy has only in-frame clones and leaves some out. The data show 45,000 to 65,000 clones, 89% seen once. With respect to this clone: The antigen is not known.

Sequencing was performed on PBMCs. This sequence was found in a young woman in good health and CMV-seronegative. The chain couples TRBV7-3 to TRBJ2-3; the D gene is possibly TRBD1 (6 bases). CDR3 sequence (DNA): TGTGCCAGCAGCTCCACAGGGACGACCACAGATACGCAGTATTTT. Its translation: CASSSTGTTTDTQYF.